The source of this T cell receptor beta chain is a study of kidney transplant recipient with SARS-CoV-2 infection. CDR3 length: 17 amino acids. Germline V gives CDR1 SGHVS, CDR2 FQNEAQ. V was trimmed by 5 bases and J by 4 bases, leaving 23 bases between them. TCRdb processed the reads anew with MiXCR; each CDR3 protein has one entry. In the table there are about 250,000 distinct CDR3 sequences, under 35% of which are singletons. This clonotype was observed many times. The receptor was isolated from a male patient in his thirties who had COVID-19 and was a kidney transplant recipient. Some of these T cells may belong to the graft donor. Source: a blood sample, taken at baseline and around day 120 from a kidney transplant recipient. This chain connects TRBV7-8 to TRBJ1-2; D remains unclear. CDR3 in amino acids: CASSRRVFTRKTYGYTF. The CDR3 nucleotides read TGTGCCAGCAGCAGGAGGGTGTTTACCCGAAAGACCTATGGCTACACCTTC.